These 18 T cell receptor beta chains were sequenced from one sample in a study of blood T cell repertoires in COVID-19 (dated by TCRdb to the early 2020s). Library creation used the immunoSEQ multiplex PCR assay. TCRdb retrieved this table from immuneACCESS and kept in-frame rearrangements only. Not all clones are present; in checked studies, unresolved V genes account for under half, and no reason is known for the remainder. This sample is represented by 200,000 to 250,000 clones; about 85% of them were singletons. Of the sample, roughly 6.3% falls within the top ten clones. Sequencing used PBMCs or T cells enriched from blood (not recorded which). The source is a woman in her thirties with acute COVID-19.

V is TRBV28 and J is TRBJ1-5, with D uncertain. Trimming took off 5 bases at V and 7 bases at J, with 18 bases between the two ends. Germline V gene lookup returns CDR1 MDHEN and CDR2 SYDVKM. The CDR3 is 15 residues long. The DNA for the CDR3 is TGTGCCAGCAGTCCCCACTTCGGCCCGGGACAGCCCCAGCATTTT. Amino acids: CASSPHFGPGQPQHF.

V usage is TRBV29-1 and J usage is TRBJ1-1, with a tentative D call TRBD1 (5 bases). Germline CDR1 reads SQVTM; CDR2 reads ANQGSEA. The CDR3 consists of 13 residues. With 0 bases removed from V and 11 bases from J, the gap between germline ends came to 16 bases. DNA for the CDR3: TGCAGCGTTGAAGAGGGGGGACGGGGTCGGGCTTTCTTT. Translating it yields CSVEEGGRGRAFF.

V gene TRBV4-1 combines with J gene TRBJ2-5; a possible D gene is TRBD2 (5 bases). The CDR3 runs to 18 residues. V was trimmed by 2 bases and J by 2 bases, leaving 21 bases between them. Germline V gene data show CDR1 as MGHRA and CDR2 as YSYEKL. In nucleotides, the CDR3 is TGCGCCAGCAGCCAACGGTCCCCTGGAGCGGCGAAACAAGAGACCCAGTACTTC. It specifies CASSQRSPGAAKQETQYF.

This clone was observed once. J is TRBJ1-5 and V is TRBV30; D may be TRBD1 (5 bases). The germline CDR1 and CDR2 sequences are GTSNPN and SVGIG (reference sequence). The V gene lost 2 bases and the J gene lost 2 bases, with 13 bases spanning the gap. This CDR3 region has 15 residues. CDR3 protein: CAWSHPDRGNQPQHF. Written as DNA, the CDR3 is TGTGCCTGGAGTCACCCAGACAGAGGCAATCAGCCCCAGCATTTT.

The CDR3 reads CASSFVLGGGSTDTQYF. In nucleotides, the CDR3 is TGTGCCAGCAGCTTTGTGTTGGGGGGTGGTAGCACAGATACGCAGTATTTT. J is TRBJ2-3 and V is TRBV7-8, with a tentative D call TRBD2 (6 bases). The CDR3 runs 17 residues. Germline values: CDR1 SGHVS, CDR2 FQNEAQ. V lost 3 bases and J 0 bases, leaving 16 bases between the germline ends.

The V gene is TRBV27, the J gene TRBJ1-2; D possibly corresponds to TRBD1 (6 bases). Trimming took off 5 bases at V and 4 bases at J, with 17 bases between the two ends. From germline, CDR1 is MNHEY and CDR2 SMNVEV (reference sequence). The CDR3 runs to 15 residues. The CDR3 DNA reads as TGTGCCAGCAGTCTAAAGGGGGGGGCGGGCTATGGCTACACCTTC. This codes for CASSLKGGAGYGYTF.

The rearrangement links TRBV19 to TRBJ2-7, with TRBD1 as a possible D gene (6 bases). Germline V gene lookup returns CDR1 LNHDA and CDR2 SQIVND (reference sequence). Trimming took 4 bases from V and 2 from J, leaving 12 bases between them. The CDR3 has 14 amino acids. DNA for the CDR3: TGTGCCAGTAGTACTAAGACAGGCACCTACGAGCAGTACTTC. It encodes CASSTKTGTYEQYF.

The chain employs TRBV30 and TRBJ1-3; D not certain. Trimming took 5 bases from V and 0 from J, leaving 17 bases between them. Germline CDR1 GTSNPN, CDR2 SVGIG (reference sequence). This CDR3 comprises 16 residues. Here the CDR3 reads CAWSFRPAVSGNTIYF. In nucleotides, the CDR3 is TGTGCCTGGTCCTTCCGCCCGGCGGTCTCTGGAAACACCATATATTTT.

The CDR3 DNA reads TGCGCCAGCGGACCGGGACAGTCCACAGATACGCAGTATTTT. Protein sequence: CASGPGQSTDTQYF. The chain carries TRBV5-1 and TRBJ2-3, with TRBD1 matching over 7 bases. The CDR3 is 14 amino acids. The V segment lost 7 bases and the J segment 2 bases; nucleotides outside the gene matches: 7. CDR1 and CDR2 (germline): SGHRS, YFSETQ.

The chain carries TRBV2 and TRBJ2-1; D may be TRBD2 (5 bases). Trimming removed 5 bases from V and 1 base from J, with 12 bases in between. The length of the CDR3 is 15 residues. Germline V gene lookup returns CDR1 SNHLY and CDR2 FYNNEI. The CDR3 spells CASSSGRGSYNEQFF. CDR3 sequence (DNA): TGTGCCAGCAGTTCCGGACGAGGGTCCTACAATGAGCAGTTCTTC.

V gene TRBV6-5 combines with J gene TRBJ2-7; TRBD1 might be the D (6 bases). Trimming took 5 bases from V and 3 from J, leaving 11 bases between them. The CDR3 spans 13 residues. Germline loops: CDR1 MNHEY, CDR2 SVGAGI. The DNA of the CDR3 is TGTGCCAGCAGTACAGGGTACAACTACGAGCAGTACTTC. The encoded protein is CASSTGYNYEQYF.

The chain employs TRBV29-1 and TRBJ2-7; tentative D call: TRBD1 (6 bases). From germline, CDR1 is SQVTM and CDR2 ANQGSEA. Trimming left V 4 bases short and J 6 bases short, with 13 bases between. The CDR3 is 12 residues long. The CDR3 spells CSVARGNREQYF. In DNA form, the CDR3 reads TGCAGCGTTGCCAGGGGTAATCGCGAGCAGTACTTC.

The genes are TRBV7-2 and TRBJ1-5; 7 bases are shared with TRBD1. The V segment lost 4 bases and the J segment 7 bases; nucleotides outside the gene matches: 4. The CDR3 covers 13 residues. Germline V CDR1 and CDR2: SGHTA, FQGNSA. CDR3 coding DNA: TGTGCCAGCAGCTCAGGGGACAGACAGCCCCAGCATTTT. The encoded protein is CASSSGDRQPQHF.

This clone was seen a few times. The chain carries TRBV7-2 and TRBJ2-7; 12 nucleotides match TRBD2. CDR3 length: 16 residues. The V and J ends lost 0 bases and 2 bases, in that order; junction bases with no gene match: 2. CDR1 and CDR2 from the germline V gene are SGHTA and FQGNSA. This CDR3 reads CASSLALAGGPYEQYF. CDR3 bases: TGTGCCAGCAGCTTAGCGCTAGCGGGAGGGCCCTACGAGCAGTACTTC.

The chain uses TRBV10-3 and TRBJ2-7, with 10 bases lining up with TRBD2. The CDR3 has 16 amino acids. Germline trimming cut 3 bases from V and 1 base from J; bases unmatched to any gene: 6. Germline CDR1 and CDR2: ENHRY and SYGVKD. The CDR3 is CAISESLAGGSYEQYF. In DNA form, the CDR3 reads TGTGCCATCAGTGAAAGTTTAGCGGGAGGTTCCTACGAGCAGTACTTC.

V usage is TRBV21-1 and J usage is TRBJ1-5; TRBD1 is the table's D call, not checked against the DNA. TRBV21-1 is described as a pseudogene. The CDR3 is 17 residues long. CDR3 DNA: TGTGCCAGCGCCCCGGGGTACAGGGGAACAGGAGGCCAGCCCCAGCATTTT. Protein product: CASAPGYRGTGGQPQHF.

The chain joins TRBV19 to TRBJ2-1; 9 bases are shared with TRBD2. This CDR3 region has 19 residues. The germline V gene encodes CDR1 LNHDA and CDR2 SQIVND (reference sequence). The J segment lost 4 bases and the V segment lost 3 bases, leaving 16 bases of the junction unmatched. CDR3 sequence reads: CASSIIRGLIAGAYNEQFF. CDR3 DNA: TGTGCCAGTAGTATTATCAGGGGGTTAATAGCGGGAGCATACAATGAGCAGTTCTTC.

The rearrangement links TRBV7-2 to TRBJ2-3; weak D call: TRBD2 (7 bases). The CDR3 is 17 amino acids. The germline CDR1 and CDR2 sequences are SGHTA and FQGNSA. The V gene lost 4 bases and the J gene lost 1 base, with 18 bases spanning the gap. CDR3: CASSSAGGRPGTDTQYF. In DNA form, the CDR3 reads TGTGCCAGCAGCTCCGCCGGGGGGCGGCCGGGCACAGATACGCAGTATTTT.